Presented here are 22 T cell receptor beta chains from one specimen sequenced in a study of regulatory T cells in long-lasting Graves disease. Specified time point: newly diagnosed GD, antithyroid drugs for less than 3 months. Generation of the TCR library employed RNA extracted from PBMCs. With iRepertoire HTBI primers and Arm-PCR of CDR3 regions, TCR beta libraries were built. TCRdb re-called the multiplex PCR reads through MiXCR, storing one row per CDR3 protein. The sample has approximately 400,000 distinct CDR3 sequences, less than 20% seen once. Specimen: peripheral blood mononuclear cells (PBMCs), collected at new diagnosis, from a patient treated with antithyroid drugs. The receptors were gathered from a female donor with Graves disease.

This clonotype was counted many times. The chain combines TRBV9 with TRBJ2-7; 7 bases align to TRBD1. In germline, CDR1 is SGDLS, CDR2 YYNGEE. CDR3 length equals 15 residues. Unmatched junction bases numbered 10, after V lost 3 bases and J lost 4 bases. CDR3 nucleotide sequence: TGTGCCAGCAGCGGGAGAAGAGAGGGACAGTACGAGCAGTACTTC. Protein: CASSGRREGQYEQYF.

The chain links TRBV11-1 to TRBJ2-7; D assignment may be TRBD1 or TRBD2 (5 bases each). Per the germline V gene, CDR1 is SGHAT and CDR2 is FQDESV (reference sequence). The V end was cut by 4 bases, the J end by 6 bases, with 19 bases between. This CDR3 comprises 15 residues. The CDR3 region is CASSSPGTPRGEQYF. In DNA, the CDR3 is TGTGCCAGCAGCTCCCCCGGGACCCCAAGGGGCGAGCAGTACTTC.

This clonotype was picked up many times. V is TRBV10-3 and J is TRBJ1-5; D is possibly TRBD1 (5 bases). Germline-derived CDR1 and CDR2 are ENHRY and SYGVKD. Trimming shortened V by 4 bases and J by 7 bases, and 17 bases separated the two germline ends. The CDR3 loop spans 15 amino acids. The CDR3, as DNA: TGTGCCATCAGTGTGGGCAGGACAAGTCCACAGCCCCAGCATTTT. It translates to CAISVGRTSPQPQHF.

The chain uses TRBV7-8 and TRBJ2-3; the match to TRBD2 covers 14 bases. Trimming cost V 3 bases and J 5 bases; bases outside gene matches: 4. The CDR3 spans 16 residues. Germline CDR1 reads SGHVS; CDR2 reads FQNEAQ. The CDR3 is CASSLGLAGAEDTQYF. CDR3 nucleotide sequence: TGTGCCAGCAGCTTGGGACTAGCGGGAGCGGAAGATACGCAGTATTTT.

This clonotype has more than one count but fewer than ten. J is TRBJ2-3 and V is TRBV10-1, with D maybe TRBD2 (6 bases). This CDR3 comprises 16 residues. Germline CDR1 WNHNN, CDR2 SYGVQD (reference sequence). Trimming stripped 6 bases from V and 6 bases from J, with 22 bases between. CDR3 bases: TGCGCCAGCAGCGGGACTTTCGGTATGCAAGCCGATACGCAGTATTTT. This codes for CASSGTFGMQADTQYF.

This sequence joins TRBV20-1 and TRBJ2-1; a weak D match, TRBD1 (5 bases). V gave up 5 bases and J gave up 6 bases, with 17 bases separating them. The CDR3 spans 14 residues. The germline gives CDR1 DFQATT, CDR2 SNEGSKA (reference sequence). The CDR3 DNA reads as TGCAGTGCTCCCTTAAAGGGGTCCCGCAATGAGCAGTTCTTC. Its protein product is CSAPLKGSRNEQFF.

At least ten counts were recorded for this clonotype. The gene calls are TRBV5-6 and TRBJ2-5; TRBD1 matches at 8 bases. The CDR3 extends over 15 amino acids. V shed 1 base and J 2 bases; nucleotides not matched to a gene: 4. CDR1 is SGHDT and CDR2 is YYEEEE in the germline V gene. CDR3: CASSLRQGIQETQYF. The CDR3 DNA reads TGTGCCAGCAGCTTGAGACAGGGGATACAAGAGACCCAGTACTTC. The full variable domain, in which reference TRBV5-6 and TRBJ2-5 provide the parts outside the CDR3, is DAGVTQSPTHLIKTRGQQVTLRCSPKSGHDTVSWYQQALGQGPQFIFQYYEEEERQRGNFPDRFSGHQFPNYSSELNVNALLLGDSALYLCASSLRQGIQETQYFGPGTRLLVL.

This clonotype was found many times. The chain is built from TRBV11-2 and TRBJ1-1; the D is unclear. Germline CDR1 reads SGHAT; CDR2 reads FQNNGV. This CDR3 is 14 amino acids long. V lost 1 base, J lost 7 bases, and 13 bases lay in between. Here the CDR3 reads CASSLALASGEAFF. In DNA, the CDR3 is TGTGCCAGCAGCTTAGCCCTTGCGAGTGGTGAAGCTTTCTTT.

A note on this clonotype: This CDR3 fails to terminate in the conserved phenylalanine or tryptophan, so it likely reflects a read error. The chain links TRBV28 to TRBJ1-1; D is perhaps TRBD1 (5 bases). This CDR3 has 16 amino acids. Trimming took 7 bases from V and 10 from J, leaving 28 bases between them. Germline-derived CDR1 and CDR2 are MDHEN and SYDVKM. This CDR3 is CASTLRGETLGGLAFS. The CDR3 nucleotides read TGTGCCAGCACCTTACGGGGCGAAACCCTTGGGGGGTTAGCTTTCTCT.

About this clonotype itself: This may come from a read error, since a much larger clone is one base off. V is TRBV4-1 and J is TRBJ2-1, with unresolved D. From germline, CDR1 is MGHRA and CDR2 YSYEKL. This CDR3 contains 15 residues. The CDR3, as DNA: TGCGCCGGCAGCCAAGAGCAGAGCTCCTACAATGAGCAGTTCTTC. Translation gives CAGSQEQSSYNEQFF.

In this sample, this clonotype turned up a few times. The chain links TRBV7-2 to TRBJ1-1, with 8 positions matching TRBD1. CDR1 SGHTA and CDR2 FQGNSA come from the germline V gene. Losses at the gene ends were 11 bases for V and 1 base for J; bases not matched to a gene: 12. The CDR3 loop spans 15 amino acids. The CDR3 protein is CACSGDGTGNTEAFF. The CDR3 nucleotides are TGTGCCTGCTCTGGGGACGGGACAGGGAACACTGAAGCTTTCTTT. The full variable domain, with the rest looked up from reference TRBV7-2 and TRBJ1-1, is GAGVSQSPSNKVTEKGKDVELRCDPISGHTALYWYRQSLGQGLEFLIYFQGNSAPDKSGLPSDRFSAERTGGSVSTLTIQRTQQEDSAVYLCACSGDGTGNTEAFFGQGTRLTVV.

Ten or more counts support this clonotype. This chain joins TRBV10-3 and TRBJ1-1; tentatively, D is TRBD1 (5 bases). Trimming took off 0 bases at V and 1 base at J, with 6 bases between the two ends. The germline V gene encodes CDR1 ENHRY and CDR2 SYGVKD. This CDR3 spans 14 amino acids. CDR3 residues: CAISESGANTEAFF. CDR3 sequence (DNA): TGTGCCATCAGTGAGTCCGGGGCGAACACTGAAGCTTTCTTT.

Of note for this clonotype: With a much larger clone just one base away, this may be a read error. The chain is built from TRBV6-5 and TRBJ2-3, with TRBD2 identical over 8 bases. The length of the CDR3 is 17 residues. CDR1 and CDR2 from the germline V gene are MNHEY and SVGAGI. J gave up 3 bases and V 2 bases, and 10 bases lay outside the gene matches. CDR3 coding DNA: TGTGCCAGCAGTTACCGGACTAGCAGGAGTCGGACAGATACGCAGTATTTT. This translates into CASSYRTSRSRTDTQYF.

This clonotype was recorded at least ten times. This sequence joins TRBV28 and TRBJ2-7; tentative D call: TRBD2 (5 bases). This CDR3 is built from 15 residues. V lost 2 bases to trimming and J lost 2 bases, with 13 bases between them. Germline-derived CDR1 and CDR2 are MDHEN and SYDVKM. In DNA, the CDR3 is TGTGCCAGCAGTTTACCGGGCCTCGGGACCTACGAGCAGTACTTC. It encodes CASSLPGLGTYEQYF.

In this sample, this clonotype turned up a few times. J is TRBJ1-1 and V is TRBV7-9, with TRBD1 matching 8 bases. CDR1 is SEHNR, CDR2 FQNEAQ, per germline (reference sequence). This CDR3 contains 12 residues. V shed 5 bases, J shed 6 bases, and the junction held 2 bases outside the gene matches. The CDR3 is CASSADRAEAFF. The CDR3 DNA is TGTGCCAGCAGCGCGGACAGGGCTGAAGCTTTCTTT.

The gene calls are TRBV12-3 or TRBV12-4 and TRBJ1-4; the match to TRBD1 covers 10 bases. Trimming removed 8 bases from V and 8 bases from J; junction bases left unmatched: 8. There are 14 residues in the CDR3. The CDR3 nucleotides read TGTGCCAGCGGGAGACAGGGGGCAATAGAAAAACTGTTTTTT. Its protein product is CASGRQGAIEKLFF.

This clonotype turned up a few times. This rearrangement joins TRBV9 to TRBJ2-1, with 8 bases that match TRBD2. Trimming at V came to 0 bases and at J to 6 bases, leaving 2 bases not matched to a gene. The CDR3 consists of 14 residues. The V gene's germline CDR1 is SGDLS and CDR2 YYNGEE. The CDR3 region has the DNA TGTGCCAGCAGCGTAGAGCGGGAGATCAATGAGCAGTTCTTC. Amino acid sequence: CASSVEREINEQFF.

This clonotype was observed at least ten times. The CDR3 DNA reads TGTGCCAGCAGTTTAGCGGCGCAGGGAACGGGAGAGACCCAGTACTTC. Its translation: CASSLAAQGTGETQYF. The J gene is TRBJ2-5, the V gene TRBV27, with D possibly being TRBD1 (5 bases). In germline, CDR1 is MNHEY, CDR2 SMNVEV (reference sequence). V lost 2 bases to trimming and J lost 4 bases, with 17 bases between them. The CDR3 length is 16 residues.

This clonotype was seen many times. A read error may produce the germline difference seen at one junction end. This chain connects TRBV18 to TRBJ1-6; D is ambiguous. This CDR3 comprises 14 residues. The germline V gene has CDR1 KGHSH and CDR2 LQKENI. The CDR3 spells CASSPPRGNSPLHF. CDR3 in DNA: TGTGCCAGCTCACCACCGCGCGGTAATTCGCCCCTCCACTTT.

CDR3 sequence: CARTGIQGSSYEQYF. DNA of the CDR3: TGTGCCAGAACCGGGATCCAGGGAAGCTCCTACGAGCAGTACTTC. The J gene is TRBJ2-7, the V gene TRBV27; D tentatively fits TRBD1 or TRBD2 (5 bases each). Per germline, CDR1 MNHEY and CDR2 SMNVEV (reference sequence). The V and J ends lost 9 bases and 0 bases respectively, with 18 bases between them. CDR3 length equals 15 residues.

This clonotype was observed many times. The chain recombines TRBV6-1 with TRBJ2-2; no definite D call. The V gene lost 3 bases and the J gene lost 5 bases, with 7 bases spanning the gap. The CDR3 extends over 13 amino acids. The germline V gene encodes CDR1 MNHNS and CDR2 SASEGT. The CDR3 loop is CASSDGVTGELFF. Here the CDR3 DNA reads TGTGCCAGCAGTGATGGAGTGACCGGGGAGCTGTTTTTT.

This clonotype has a handful of counts. V gene TRBV11-3 combines with J gene TRBJ2-2; D possibly matches TRBD1 or TRBD2 (5 bases each). Trimming removed 2 bases at V and 3 bases at J, with 19 bases between. Germline lookup yields CDR1 SGHNT and CDR2 YENEEA. This CDR3 comprises 18 residues. The CDR3 coding sequence is TGTGCCAGCAGCTTAAGTATGTGGGGGTCGTTTGACACCGGGGAGCTGTTTTTT. Translation gives CASSLSMWGSFDTGELFF.